This TCR beta chain was sequenced in a study of T cell changes during pregnancy in multiple sclerosis. Clones were read by immunoSEQ multiplex PCR, and TCRdb kept only the in-frame ones, dropping some. The profile shows over 100,000 clones, about 90% of them singletons. CDR3 length equals 14 residues. With 6 bases clipped from V and 7 bases from J, the junction kept 7 bases outside the gene matches. The germline CDR1 and CDR2 sequences are MNHNY and SVGAGI (reference sequence). The V gene is TRBV6-6, the J gene TRBJ1-4, with TRBD1 matching 8 bases. The clonotype comes from a female donor with multiple sclerosis, enrolled in a pregnancy study. Sequencing was performed on peripheral blood, taken in the third trimester of pregnancy. CDR3 region: CASSRQGRSEKLFF. The CDR3 coding sequence is TGTGCCAGCAGCCGACAGGGGAGGAGTGAAAAACTGTTTTTT.